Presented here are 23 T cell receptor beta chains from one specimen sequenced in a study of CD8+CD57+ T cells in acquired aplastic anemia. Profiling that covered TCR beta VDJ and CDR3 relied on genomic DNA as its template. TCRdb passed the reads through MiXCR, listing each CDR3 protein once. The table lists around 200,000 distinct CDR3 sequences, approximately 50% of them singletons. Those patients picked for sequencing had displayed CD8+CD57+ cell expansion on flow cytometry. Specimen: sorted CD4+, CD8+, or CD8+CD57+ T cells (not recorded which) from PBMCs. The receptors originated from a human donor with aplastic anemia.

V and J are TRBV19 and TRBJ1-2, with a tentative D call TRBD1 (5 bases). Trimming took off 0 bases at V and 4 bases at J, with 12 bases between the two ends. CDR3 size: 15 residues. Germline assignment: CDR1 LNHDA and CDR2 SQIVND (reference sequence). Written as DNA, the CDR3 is TGTGCCAGTAGTATAGATACAGGAGGAATCTATGGCTACACCTTC. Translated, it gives CASSIDTGGIYGYTF.

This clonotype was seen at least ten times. For the CDR3, the DNA is TGTGCCAGCAGTTTTGACAGGGGCGGTCAGCCCCAGCATTTT. Its translation: CASSFDRGGQPQHF. The gene calls are TRBV7-2 and TRBJ1-5, with TRBD1 matching over 8 bases. J gave up 6 bases and V 6 bases, and 7 bases lay outside the gene matches. CDR1 and CDR2 from the germline V gene are SGHTA and FQGNSA. CDR3 length: 14 residues. Supplemented by reference TRBV7-2 and TRBJ1-5, the full variable domain reads GAGVSQSPSNKVTEKGKDVELRCDPISGHTALYWYRQSLGQGLEFLIYFQGNSAPDKSGLPSDRFSAERTGGSVSTLTIQRTQQEDSAVYLCASSFDRGGQPQHFGDGTRLSIL.

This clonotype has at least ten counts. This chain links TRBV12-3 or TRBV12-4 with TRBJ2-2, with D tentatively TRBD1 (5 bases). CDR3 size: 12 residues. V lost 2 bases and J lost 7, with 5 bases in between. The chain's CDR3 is CASSLRGGELFF. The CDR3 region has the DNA TGTGCCAGCAGTTTAAGGGGCGGGGAGCTGTTTTTT.

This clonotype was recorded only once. As DNA, the CDR3 is TGCAGTGCCCCACTGGCCGGGGGGGCGAAAGATACGCAGTATTTT. This encodes CSAPLAGGAKDTQYF. This chain uses TRBV20-1 with TRBJ2-3; the match to TRBD2 covers 8 bases. V dropped 6 bases and J dropped 5; count of bases not matched to a gene: 13. In germline, CDR1 is DFQATT, CDR2 SNEGSKA (reference sequence). The CDR3 runs to 15 residues.

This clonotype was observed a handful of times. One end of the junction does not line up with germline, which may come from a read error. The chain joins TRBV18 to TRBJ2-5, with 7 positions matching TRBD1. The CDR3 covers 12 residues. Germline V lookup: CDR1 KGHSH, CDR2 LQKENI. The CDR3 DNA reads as TGTGCCAGCTCACCGGAAGACAGGGAATATCACTTC. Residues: CASSPEDREYHF. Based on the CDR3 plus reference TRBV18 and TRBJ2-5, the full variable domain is NAGVMQNPRHLVRRRGQEARLRCSPMKGHSHVYWYRQLPEEGLKFMVYLQKENIIDESGMPKERFSAEFPKEGPSILRIQQVVRGDSAAYFCASSPEDREYHFGPGTRLLVL.

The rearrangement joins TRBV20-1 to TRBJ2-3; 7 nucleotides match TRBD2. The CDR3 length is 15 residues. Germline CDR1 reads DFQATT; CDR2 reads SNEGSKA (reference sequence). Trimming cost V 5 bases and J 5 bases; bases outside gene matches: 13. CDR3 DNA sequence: TGCAGTGCTGCGACTCAAGCGGGGCGAGGAGATACGCAGTATTTT. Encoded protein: CSAATQAGRGDTQYF.

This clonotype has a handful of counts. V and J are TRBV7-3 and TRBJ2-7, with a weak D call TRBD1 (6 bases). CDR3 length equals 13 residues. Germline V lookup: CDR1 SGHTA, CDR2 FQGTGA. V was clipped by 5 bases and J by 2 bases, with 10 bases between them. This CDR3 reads CASSPQGPYEQYF. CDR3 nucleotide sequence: TGTGCCAGCAGCCCACAGGGTCCCTACGAGCAGTACTTC.

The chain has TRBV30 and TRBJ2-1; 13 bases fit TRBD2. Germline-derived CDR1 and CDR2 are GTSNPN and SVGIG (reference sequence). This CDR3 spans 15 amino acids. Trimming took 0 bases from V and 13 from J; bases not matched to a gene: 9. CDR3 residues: CAWSVQGLAGIGQFF. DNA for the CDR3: TGTGCCTGGAGTGTACAGGGACTAGCGGGAATTGGACAGTTCTTC.

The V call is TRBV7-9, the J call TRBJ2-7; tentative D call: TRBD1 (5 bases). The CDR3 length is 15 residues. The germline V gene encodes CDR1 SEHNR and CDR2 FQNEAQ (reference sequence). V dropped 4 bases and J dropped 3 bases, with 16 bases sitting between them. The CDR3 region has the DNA TGTGCCAGCAGCTCAACACAAACAGGAATCTACGAGCAGTACTTC. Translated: CASSSTQTGIYEQYF.

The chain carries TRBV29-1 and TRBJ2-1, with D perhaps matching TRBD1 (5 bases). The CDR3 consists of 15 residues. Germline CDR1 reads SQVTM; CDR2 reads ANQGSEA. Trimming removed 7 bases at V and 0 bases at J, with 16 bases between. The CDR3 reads CSGRVGASSYNEQFF. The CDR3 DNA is TGCAGCGGCCGAGTAGGGGCCAGCTCCTACAATGAGCAGTTCTTC.

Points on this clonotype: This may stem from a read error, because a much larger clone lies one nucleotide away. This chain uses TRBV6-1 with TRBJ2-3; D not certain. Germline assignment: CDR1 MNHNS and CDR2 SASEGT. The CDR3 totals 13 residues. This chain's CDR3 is CARSLTVGNTQYF. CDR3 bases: TGTGCCCGCAGTTTAACTGTAGGCAATACGCAGTATTTT.

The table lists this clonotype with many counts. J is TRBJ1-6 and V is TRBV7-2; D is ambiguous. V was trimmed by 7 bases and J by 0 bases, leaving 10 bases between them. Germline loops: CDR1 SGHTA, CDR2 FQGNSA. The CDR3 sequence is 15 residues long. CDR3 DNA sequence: TGTGCCAGCACAGCCACCCGCTCCTATAATTCACCCCTCCACTTT. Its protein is CASTATRSYNSPLHF.

CDR3 region: CASSRGTNKNIQYF. As DNA, the CDR3 is TGCGCCAGCAGTCGCGGGACAAACAAAAACATTCAGTACTTC. This sequence joins TRBV4-1 and TRBJ2-4; tentatively, D is TRBD1 or TRBD2 (6 bases each). V lost 6 bases to trimming and J lost 3 bases, with 12 bases between them. From germline, CDR1 is MGHRA and CDR2 YSYEKL. This CDR3 contains 14 residues.

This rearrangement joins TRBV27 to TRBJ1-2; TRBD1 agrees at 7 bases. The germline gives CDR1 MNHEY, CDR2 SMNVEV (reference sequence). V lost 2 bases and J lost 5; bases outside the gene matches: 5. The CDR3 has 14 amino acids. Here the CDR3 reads CASSLRQGLYGYTF. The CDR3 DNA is TGTGCCAGCAGTTTACGACAGGGATTGTATGGCTACACCTTC.

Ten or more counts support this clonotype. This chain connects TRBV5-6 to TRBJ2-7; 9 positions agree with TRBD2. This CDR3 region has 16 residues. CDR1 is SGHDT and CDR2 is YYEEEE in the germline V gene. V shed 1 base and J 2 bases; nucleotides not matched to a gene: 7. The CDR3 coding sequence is TGTGCCAGCAGCTTGATGAGCGGGAGGTCCCCCTACGAGCAGTACTTC. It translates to CASSLMSGRSPYEQYF.

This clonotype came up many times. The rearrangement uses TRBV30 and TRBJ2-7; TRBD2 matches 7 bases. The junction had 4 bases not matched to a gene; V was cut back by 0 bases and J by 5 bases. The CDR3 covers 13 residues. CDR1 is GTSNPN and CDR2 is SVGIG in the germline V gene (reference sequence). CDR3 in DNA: TGTGCCTGGAGTGTAGGCGGGAGCCACGAGCAGTACTTC. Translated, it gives CAWSVGGSHEQYF.

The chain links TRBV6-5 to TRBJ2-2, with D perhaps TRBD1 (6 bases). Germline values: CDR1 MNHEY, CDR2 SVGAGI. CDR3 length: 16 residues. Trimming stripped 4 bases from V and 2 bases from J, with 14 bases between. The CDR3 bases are TGTGCCAGCAGTTCCCGGGACATCCGAAACACCGGGGAGCTGTTTTTT. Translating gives CASSSRDIRNTGELFF.

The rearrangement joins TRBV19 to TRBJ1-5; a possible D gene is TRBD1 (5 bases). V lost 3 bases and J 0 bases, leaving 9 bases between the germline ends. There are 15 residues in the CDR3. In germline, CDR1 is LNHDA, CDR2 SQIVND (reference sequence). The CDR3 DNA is TGTGCCAGTAGTATCCGGGACCATAGCAATCAGCCCCAGCATTTT. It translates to CASSIRDHSNQPQHF.

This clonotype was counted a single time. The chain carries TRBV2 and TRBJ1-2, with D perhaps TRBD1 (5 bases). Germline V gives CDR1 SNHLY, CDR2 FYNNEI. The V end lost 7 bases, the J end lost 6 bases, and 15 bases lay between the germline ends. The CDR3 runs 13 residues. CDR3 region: CASTTGPTNGYTF. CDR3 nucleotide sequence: TGTGCCAGCACCACGGGGCCAACCAATGGCTACACCTTC.

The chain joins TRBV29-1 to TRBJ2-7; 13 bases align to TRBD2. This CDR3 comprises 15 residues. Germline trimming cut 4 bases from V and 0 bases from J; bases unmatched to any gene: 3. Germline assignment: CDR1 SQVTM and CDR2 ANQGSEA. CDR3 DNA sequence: TGCAGCGTTGGACTAGCGGGAGGACACTCCTACGAGCAGTACTTC. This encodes CSVGLAGGHSYEQYF.

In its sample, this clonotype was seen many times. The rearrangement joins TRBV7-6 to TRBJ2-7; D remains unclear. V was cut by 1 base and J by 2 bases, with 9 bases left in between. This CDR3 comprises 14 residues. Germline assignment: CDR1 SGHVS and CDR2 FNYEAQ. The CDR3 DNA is TGTGCCAGCAGCTTAGGGGCAGCGACCTACGAGCAGTACTTC. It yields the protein CASSLGAATYEQYF.

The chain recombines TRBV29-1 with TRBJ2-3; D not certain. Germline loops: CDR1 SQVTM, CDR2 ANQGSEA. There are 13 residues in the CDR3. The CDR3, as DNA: TGCTCTTCCAGTTTTACGAACACAGATACGCAGTATTTT. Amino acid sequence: CSSSFTNTDTQYF.

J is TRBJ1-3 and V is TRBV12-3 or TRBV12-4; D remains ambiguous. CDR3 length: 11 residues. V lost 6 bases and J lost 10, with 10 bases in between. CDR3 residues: CASSLRGTIYF. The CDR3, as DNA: TGTGCCAGCAGCTTACGGGGTACCATATATTTT.